These 32 T cell receptor beta chains were sequenced from one sample in a study of blood T cell repertoires in COVID-19. Repertoires were generated with immunoSEQ multiplex PCR, while TCRdb's copy carries only in-frame clones and drops some. The sample lists over 400,000 clones, approximately 90% occurring once. Sequences were obtained from peripheral blood. The receptors originated from a woman in her thirties with active or convalescent COVID-19.

V and J are TRBV5-1 and TRBJ1-2, with D perhaps TRBD1 (6 bases). The ends were cut back, 0 bases at V and 2 bases at J, with 11 bases in the middle. Germline V CDR1 and CDR2: SGHRS, YFSETQ. The CDR3 loop spans 15 amino acids. The CDR3 nucleotides read TGCGCCAGCAGCTTGGACGACAGGTCGAACTATGGCTACACCTTC. Translated: CASSLDDRSNYGYTF.

For this clone: The junction shows a germline mismatch at one end, possibly a read error. V and J are TRBV7-7 and TRBJ1-1; possibly TRBD1 for D (5 bases). This CDR3 is 18 amino acids long. Germline V gene data show CDR1 as SSHAT and CDR2 as FNYEAQ (reference sequence). CDR3 amino acids: CASSPLTIQGSRNAEAFF. CDR3 nucleotide sequence: TGTGCCAGCAGCCCCTTAACAATTCAGGGTTCCCGGAACGCTGAAGCTTTCTTT.

CDR3 sequence (DNA): TGTGCCAGCAGGGGGCTGGGGGGTGGGCAGTTCTTC. Amino acids: CASRGLGGGQFF. The rearrangement uses TRBV6-5 and TRBJ2-1; tentatively, D is TRBD2 (6 bases). Germline V gives CDR1 MNHEY, CDR2 SVGAGI. The CDR3 loop spans 12 amino acids. V shed 6 bases and J shed 12 bases, with 15 bases lying between them.

This clone has just a few counts. The genes are TRBV5-1 and TRBJ2-6, with a tentative D call TRBD2 (7 bases). The CDR3 sequence is 16 residues long. The germline V and J ends were trimmed by 0 bases and 4 bases, with 11 bases remaining between them. Germline lookup yields CDR1 SGHRS and CDR2 YFSETQ. The CDR3 spells CASSLGGRGGANVLTF. The CDR3 coding sequence is TGCGCCAGCAGCTTGGGGGGGCGGGGGGGGGCCAACGTCCTGACTTTC.

This chain uses TRBV19 with TRBJ1-6; D may be TRBD1 (6 bases). Germline values: CDR1 LNHDA, CDR2 SQIVND (reference sequence). This CDR3 contains 16 residues. V was clipped by 3 bases and J by 3 bases, with 12 bases between them. CDR3 amino acids: CASSMGHNVYNSPLHF. CDR3 nucleotides: TGTGCCAGTAGTATGGGACACAACGTCTATAATTCACCCCTCCACTTT. Using reference TRBV19 and TRBJ1-6 for the parts outside the CDR3, the full variable domain is DGGITQSPKYLFRKEGQNVTLSCEQNLNHDAMYWYRQDPGQGLRLIYYSQIVNDFQKGDIAEGYSVSREKKESFPLTVTSAQKNPTAFYLCASSMGHNVYNSPLHFGNGTRLTVT.

This sequence joins TRBV4-1 and TRBJ1-1, with 8 bases lining up with TRBD1. V shed 4 bases and J 10 bases; nucleotides not matched to a gene: 8. The CDR3 consists of 13 residues. Germline CDR1 is MGHRA and CDR2 is YSYEKL. The CDR3 sequence is CASSPRTGIGAFF. The CDR3 coding sequence is TGCGCCAGCAGCCCTAGGACAGGGATAGGAGCTTTCTTT.

The genes are TRBV6-5 and TRBJ1-2; D perhaps matches TRBD1 (5 bases). This CDR3 comprises 14 residues. Trimming cost V 6 bases and J 7 bases, with 18 bases left between them. CDR1 and CDR2 from the germline V gene are MNHEY and SVGAGI. The CDR3 is CASRLQGSESGYTF. The CDR3, as DNA: TGTGCCAGCAGACTCCAGGGAAGTGAGTCTGGCTACACCTTC.

The V call is TRBV7-8, the J call TRBJ2-1; TRBD1 agrees at 7 bases. The CDR3 totals 15 residues. The J segment lost 4 bases and the V segment lost 6 bases, leaving 9 bases of the junction unmatched. Germline CDR1 reads SGHVS; CDR2 reads FQNEAQ. The CDR3 loop is CASRPGTESYNEQFF. As DNA, the CDR3 is TGTGCCAGCAGACCTGGGACAGAATCTTACAATGAGCAGTTCTTC.

J is TRBJ1-4 and V is TRBV21-1; the DNA was not used to check the table's D call, TRBD1. TRBV21-1 is given as a pseudogene. The CDR3 is made up of 13 amino acids. The DNA of the CDR3 is TGTGCCAGCAAGACAGGTAGTGGGGAAAAACTGTTTTTT. Translating gives CASKTGSGEKLFF.

This chain joins TRBV9 and TRBJ2-2; TRBD2 agrees at 9 bases. Germline V gene data show CDR1 as SGDLS and CDR2 as YYNGEE. Trimming cost V 6 bases and J 4 bases; bases outside gene matches: 16. The CDR3 consists of 18 residues. The CDR3 coding sequence is TGTGCCAGCACCCGTAGGTGGGCGGGAGGGCCGGGCACCGGGGAGCTGTTTTTT. This translates into CASTRRWAGGPGTGELFF.

The V and J genes are TRBV27 and TRBJ1-6; 10 bases align to TRBD1. The V and J ends lost 6 bases and 6 bases, in that order; junction bases with no gene match: 2. The length of the CDR3 is 14 residues. Per the germline V gene, CDR1 is MNHEY and CDR2 is SMNVEV (reference sequence). CDR3 sequence reads: CASSGTGVNSPLHF. The CDR3 DNA sequence: TGTGCCAGCAGCGGGACAGGGGTTAATTCACCCCTCCACTTT.

A remark on this clone: At one of its ends the junction is not consistent with the germline gene, which may arise from a read error. The rearrangement links TRBV29-1 to TRBJ2-3; the D gene is possibly TRBD1 (6 bases). This CDR3 has 14 residues. Germline V gene data show CDR1 as SQVTM and CDR2 as ANQGSEA. The CDR3 bases are TGCAGCGTACTAACAGGGCCCCTCACAGATAGGCAGTATTTT. Protein product: CSVLTGPLTDRQYF.

J is TRBJ2-1 and V is TRBV5-6; 9 bases are a match to TRBD2. The ends lost 0 bases at V and 10 bases at J; junction bases unmatched: 5. This CDR3 region has 14 residues. The germline V gene has CDR1 SGHDT and CDR2 YYEEEE. The CDR3 reads CASSLAGTSREQFF. For the CDR3, the DNA is TGTGCCAGCAGCTTGGCGGGGACTAGCCGCGAGCAGTTCTTC.

This clone was observed a single time. This chain links TRBV2 with TRBJ2-1, with D possibly matching TRBD2 (8 bases). Looked up from germline, CDR1 is SNHLY and CDR2 is FYNNEI. V was clipped by 4 bases and J by 2 bases, with 21 bases between them. This CDR3 region has 18 residues. CDR3 residues: CASSAEGATSGAYNEQFF. The CDR3 DNA sequence: TGTGCCAGCAGTGCCGAGGGGGCTACTAGCGGAGCCTACAATGAGCAGTTCTTC.

The genes are TRBV27 and TRBJ1-2, with 10 nucleotides matching TRBD1. Trimming at V came to 5 bases and at J to 4 bases, leaving 7 bases not matched to a gene. CDR1 is MNHEY and CDR2 is SMNVEV in the germline V gene (reference sequence). The CDR3 is made up of 15 amino acids. This CDR3 is CASSPRQGAPYGYTF. CDR3 DNA sequence: TGTGCCAGCAGTCCCAGACAGGGGGCCCCCTATGGCTACACCTTC.

The gene calls are TRBV2 and TRBJ2-1; no clear D gene. The V gene's germline CDR1 is SNHLY and CDR2 FYNNEI. V shed 9 bases and J shed 1 base, with 19 bases lying between them. The CDR3 runs to 16 residues. Here the CDR3 reads CASKRLVDPSYNEQFF. For the CDR3, the DNA is TGTGCCAGTAAACGGCTAGTCGATCCTTCCTACAATGAGCAGTTCTTC.

This clone was detected only a few times. V gene TRBV6-5 combines with J gene TRBJ1-6, with D perhaps TRBD1 (5 bases). V gave up 6 bases and J gave up 14 bases, with 14 bases separating them. CDR1 and CDR2 (germline): MNHEY, SVGAGI. The CDR3 covers 12 residues. CDR3 DNA: TGTGCCAGCAGCCAGACAGTTGGTGCCCTCCACTTT. This encodes CASSQTVGALHF.

V gene TRBV19 combines with J gene TRBJ2-3, with 8 bases lining up with TRBD2. The CDR3 is made up of 17 amino acids. V lost 6 bases, J lost 2 bases, and 13 bases stayed unmatched. Germline CDR1 LNHDA, CDR2 SQIVND (reference sequence). Here the CDR3 DNA reads TGTGCCAGTAGCAAACTCCCCAGCGGGGGACTCACAGATACGCAGTATTTT. Translating it yields CASSKLPSGGLTDTQYF.

The V gene is TRBV6-6, the J gene TRBJ2-3, with 8 bases matching TRBD1. This CDR3 is 15 amino acids long. V lost 4 bases to trimming and J lost 1 base; unmatched junction nucleotides: 4. CDR1 and CDR2 (germline): MNHNY, SVGAGI (reference sequence). The CDR3 DNA reads as TGTGCCAGCAGTTTGTTACAGGGGGGCACAGATACGCAGTATTTT. Its translation is CASSLLQGGTDTQYF.

V gene TRBV7-9 combines with J gene TRBJ2-7; D is ambiguous. The V end was cut by 5 bases, the J end by 5 bases, with 13 bases between. Germline V gene lookup returns CDR1 SEHNR and CDR2 FQNEAQ (reference sequence). This CDR3 is built from 13 residues. The CDR3 region has the DNA TGTGCCAGCAGCGTGGCCGGGTCCCACGAGCAGTACTTC. As protein: CASSVAGSHEQYF.

V usage is TRBV5-1 and J usage is TRBJ1-1; no clear D. The CDR3 extends over 14 amino acids. Germline CDR1 and CDR2: SGHRS and YFSETQ. V was clipped by 1 base and J by 6 bases, with 13 bases between them. CDR3 amino acids: CASSLFPGSPEAFF. The CDR3 nucleotides read TGCGCCAGCAGCTTGTTCCCGGGGAGTCCTGAAGCTTTCTTT.

The chain joins TRBV21-1 to TRBJ2-1; TRBD1, as called in the table, went unchecked against the DNA. TRBV21-1 is given as a pseudogene. The CDR3 totals 19 residues. This chain's CDR3 is CASSSSPAGQDTINNEQFF. The CDR3 DNA reads as TGTGCCAGCAGCAGCTCTCCGGCGGGACAGGACACAATCAACAATGAGCAGTTCTTC.

The V and J genes are TRBV30 and TRBJ1-5; D is undetermined. CDR3 length: 14 residues. The germline V gene has CDR1 GTSNPN and CDR2 SVGIG (reference sequence). V dropped 0 bases and J dropped 5 bases, with 11 bases sitting between them. CDR3: CAWSVVGSDQPQHF. Here the CDR3 DNA reads TGTGCCTGGAGTGTGGTTGGGAGCGATCAGCCCCAGCATTTT.

This sequence joins TRBV2 and TRBJ2-7, with D tentatively TRBD1 (5 bases). Germline CDR1 reads SNHLY; CDR2 reads FYNNEI. The CDR3 has 15 residues. The ends were cut back, 4 bases at V and 4 bases at J, with 17 bases in the middle. The CDR3 DNA sequence: TGTGCCAGCAGTGGAGTAGGGGCACCGTATTACGAGCAGTACTTC. It yields the protein CASSGVGAPYYEQYF.

This chain uses TRBV4-2 with TRBJ2-7; 11 bases line up with TRBD1. The CDR3 consists of 14 residues. J gave up 2 bases and V 3 bases, and 0 bases lay outside the gene matches. CDR1 is LGHNA and CDR2 is YNFKEQ in the germline V gene. The CDR3 DNA reads as TGTGCCAGCAGCCAGGGACAGGGGGCCTACGAGCAGTACTTC. Amino acids: CASSQGQGAYEQYF.

This sequence joins TRBV23-1 and TRBJ2-1; 11 nucleotides line up with TRBD2. TRBV23-1 is annotated as an ORF whose role is uncertain. The CDR3 is 19 amino acids. The trim removed 7 bases at V and 7 bases at J, leaving 21 bases unmatched. The chain's CDR3 is CASIHFGPLAGVQPNEQFF. The CDR3 nucleotides read TGCGCCAGCATCCATTTTGGTCCACTAGCGGGAGTACAACCAAATGAGCAGTTCTTC.

This chain links TRBV5-4 with TRBJ2-4; 13 bases fit TRBD2. Germline V gives CDR1 SGHNT, CDR2 YYREEE (reference sequence). This CDR3 has 17 amino acids. V shed 4 bases and J 5 bases; nucleotides not matched to a gene: 9. The CDR3 region has the DNA TGTGCCAGCAGCGCGTCCGGGACTAGCGGGAATCAAAACATTCAGTACTTC. Translating gives CASSASGTSGNQNIQYF.

The V call is TRBV13, the J call TRBJ2-5; 9 bases are a match to TRBD2. Germline CDR1 is PRHDT and CDR2 is FYEKMQ (reference sequence). The CDR3 is 16 residues long. V lost 5 bases and J lost 5; bases outside the gene matches: 12. CDR3 in DNA: TGTGCCAGCAGCCCCCCGCGGGGGGGGGCTTTGGAGACCCAGTACTTC. Its translation is CASSPPRGGALETQYF.

This clone was detected only a few times. The chain links TRBV18 to TRBJ2-1; D is uncertain. V lost 0 bases and J lost 7, with 7 bases in between. CDR3 length: 13 residues. Germline lookup yields CDR1 KGHSH and CDR2 LQKENI. The CDR3 sequence is CASSPPSVNEQFF. The DNA for the CDR3 is TGTGCCAGCTCACCACCATCTGTAAATGAGCAGTTCTTC.

The rearrangement uses TRBV15 and TRBJ2-7; TRBD2 might be the D (6 bases). Germline V lookup: CDR1 LNHNV, CDR2 YYDKDF (reference sequence). The CDR3 is made up of 15 amino acids. V was pared by 3 bases and J by 5 bases, with 17 bases between. The chain's CDR3 is CATSSVRGLQHEQYF. CDR3 bases: TGTGCCACCAGCAGCGTCCGGGGACTCCAGCACGAGCAGTACTTC. Full variable domain (outside the CDR3, taken from reference TRBV15 and TRBJ2-7): DAMVIQNPRYQVTQFGKPVTLSCSQTLNHNVMYWYQQKSSQAPKLLFHYYDKDFNNEADTPDNFQSRRPNTSFCFLDIRSPGLGDTAMYLCATSSVRGLQHEQYFGPGTRLTVT.

In this sample, this clone turned up a few times. The chain combines TRBV7-9 with TRBJ1-5; 7 bases agree with TRBD1. Germline CDR1 and CDR2: SEHNR and FQNEAQ (reference sequence). The CDR3 extends over 14 amino acids. Losses at the gene ends were 5 bases for V and 3 bases for J; bases not matched to a gene: 4. CDR3 bases: TGTGCCAGCAGCGTGACAGGGCCCAATCAGCCCCAGCATTTT. It specifies CASSVTGPNQPQHF.

J is TRBJ2-3 and V is TRBV9; D not resolved. CDR3 length: 14 amino acids. Trimming took off 3 bases at V and 1 base at J, with 9 bases between the two ends. Per germline, CDR1 SGDLS and CDR2 YYNGEE. The CDR3 DNA sequence: TGTGCCAGCAGCGGAGGAACTCGCACAGATACGCAGTATTTT. It codes for CASSGGTRTDTQYF.